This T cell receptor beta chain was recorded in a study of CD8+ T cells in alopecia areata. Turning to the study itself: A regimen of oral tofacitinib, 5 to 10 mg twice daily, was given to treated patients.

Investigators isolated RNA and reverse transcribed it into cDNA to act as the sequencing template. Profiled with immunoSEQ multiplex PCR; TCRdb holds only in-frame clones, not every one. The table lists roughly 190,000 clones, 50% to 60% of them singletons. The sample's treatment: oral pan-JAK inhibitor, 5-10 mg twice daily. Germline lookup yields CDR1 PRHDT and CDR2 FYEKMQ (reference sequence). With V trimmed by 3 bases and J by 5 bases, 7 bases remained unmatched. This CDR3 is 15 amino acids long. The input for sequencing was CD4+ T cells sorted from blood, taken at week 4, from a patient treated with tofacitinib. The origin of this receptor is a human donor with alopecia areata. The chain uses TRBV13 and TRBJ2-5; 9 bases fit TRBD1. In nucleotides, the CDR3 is TGTGCCAGCAGCTTCGACAGGGGGTTAGTGGAGACCCAGTACTTC. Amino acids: CASSFDRGLVETQYF.